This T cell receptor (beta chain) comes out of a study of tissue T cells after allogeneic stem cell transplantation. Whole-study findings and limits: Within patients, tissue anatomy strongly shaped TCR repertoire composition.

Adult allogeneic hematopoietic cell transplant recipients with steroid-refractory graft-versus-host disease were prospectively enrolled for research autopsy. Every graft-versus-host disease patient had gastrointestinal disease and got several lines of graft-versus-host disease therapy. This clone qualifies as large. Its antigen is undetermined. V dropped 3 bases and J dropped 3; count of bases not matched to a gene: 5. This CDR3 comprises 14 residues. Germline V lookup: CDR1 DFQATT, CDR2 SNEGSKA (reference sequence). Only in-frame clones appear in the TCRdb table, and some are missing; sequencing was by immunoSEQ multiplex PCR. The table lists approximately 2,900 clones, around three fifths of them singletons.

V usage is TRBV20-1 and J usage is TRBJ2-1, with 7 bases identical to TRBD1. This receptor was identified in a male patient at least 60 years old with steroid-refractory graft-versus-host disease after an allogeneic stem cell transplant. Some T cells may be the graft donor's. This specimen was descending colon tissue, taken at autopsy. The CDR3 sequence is CSASMSGGYNEQFF. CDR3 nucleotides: TGCAGTGCTAGTATGTCAGGGGGCTACAATGAGCAGTTCTTC.